These 11 T cell receptor beta chains were sequenced from one sample in a study of blood T cell repertoires in COVID-19. Only in-frame clones appear in the TCRdb table, and some are missing; sequencing was by immunoSEQ multiplex PCR. The sample includes about 350,000 clones, roughly 90% seen only once; the top ten take about 0.94%. The material sequenced was PBMCs or T cells enriched from blood (not recorded which). Receptor source: a woman in her 30s who had been exposed to COVID-19.

The rearrangement links TRBV27 to TRBJ2-7, with D perhaps TRBD1 (6 bases). CDR1 and CDR2 (germline): MNHEY, SMNVEV (reference sequence). This CDR3 is built from 17 residues. Trimming took 7 bases from V and 7 from J, leaving 29 bases between them. CDR3 nucleotide sequence: TGTGCCAGCACCTCTTCCCTACAGGGTGGGACAAACGCAGAGCAGTACTTC. Protein sequence: CASTSSLQGGTNAEQYF.

This clone was seen a few times. The same CDR3 is also encoded by other DNA sequences in this sample. This chain links TRBV19 with TRBJ1-5; 7 bases fit TRBD1. Per germline, CDR1 LNHDA and CDR2 SQIVND (reference sequence). Trimming took 7 bases from V and 1 from J; bases not matched to a gene: 7. This CDR3 region has 15 residues. The CDR3: CASTLDRSSNQPQHF. The CDR3 DNA reads TGTGCCAGTACCCTGGACAGGTCAAGCAATCAGCCCCAGCATTTT. The variable domain in full, completed from reference TRBV19 and TRBJ1-5, reads DGGITQSPKYLFRKEGQNVTLSCEQNLNHDAMYWYRQDPGQGLRLIYYSQIVNDFQKGDIAEGYSVSREKKESFPLTVTSAQKNPTAFYLCASTLDRSSNQPQHFGDGTRLSIL.

The rearrangement uses TRBV19 and TRBJ2-7; 13 bases agree with TRBD2. Germline V gene lookup returns CDR1 LNHDA and CDR2 SQIVND (reference sequence). The CDR3 loop spans 17 amino acids. With V trimmed by 7 bases and J by 0 bases, 9 bases remained unmatched. CDR3 residues: CASIRGLAGRISYEQYF. DNA for the CDR3: TGTGCCAGTATAAGGGGACTAGCGGGACGGATCTCCTACGAGCAGTACTTC.

The chain recombines TRBV24-1 with TRBJ1-3; 7 bases are shared with TRBD1. The CDR3 contains 16 residues. Germline lookup yields CDR1 KGHDR and CDR2 SFDVKD. V was pared by 4 bases and J by 0 bases, with 5 bases of the junction left unmatched. DNA for the CDR3: TGTGCCACCAGTGACTTTGACAGGGACTCTGGAAACACCATATATTTT. This encodes CATSDFDRDSGNTIYF.

The V call is TRBV14, the J call TRBJ2-7, with D possibly matching TRBD2 (5 bases). V was pared by 1 base and J by 4 bases, with 14 bases between. This CDR3 region has 15 residues. Germline CDR1 reads SGHDN; CDR2 reads FVKESK. CDR3 nucleotides: TGTGCCAGCAGCCAAGGGCGCGGCAGAGGGTACGAGCAGTACTTC. Its protein product is CASSQGRGRGYEQYF.

The CDR3 DNA reads as TGTGCCTGGAGTTCGCACAAAGAGACCCAGTACTTC. The encoded protein is CAWSSHKETQYF. This chain uses TRBV30 with TRBJ2-5; no definite D call. Germline V gene data show CDR1 as GTSNPN and CDR2 as SVGIG (reference sequence). Between the trimmed V and J ends, which lost 2 bases and 3 bases, there was a span of 7 bases. This CDR3 spans 12 amino acids.

The sample holds one count of this clone. This rearrangement joins TRBV28 to TRBJ1-6; D gene ambiguous. CDR3 size: 14 residues. The V end lost 7 bases, the J end lost 9 bases, and 16 bases lay between the germline ends. Germline V gene sequence: CDR1 MDHEN, CDR2 SYDVKM. This CDR3 reads CASTSPGGPSPLHF. In DNA, the CDR3 is TGTGCCAGCACCTCCCCTGGAGGGCCTTCACCCCTCCACTTT.

The chain joins TRBV5-1 to TRBJ2-1; the D gene is possibly TRBD2 (5 bases). The germline V gene encodes CDR1 SGHRS and CDR2 YFSETQ. The CDR3 runs to 13 residues. Deletions cut 1 base from V and 10 bases from J, with 12 bases between. The CDR3 DNA reads TGCGCCAGCAGCTTGACCGGGATGGGGGAGCAGTTCTTC. Its translation: CASSLTGMGEQFF.

The chain carries TRBV28 and TRBJ2-1; D might be TRBD1 (6 bases). V was trimmed by 7 bases and J by 4 bases, leaving 11 bases between them. Germline lookup yields CDR1 MDHEN and CDR2 SYDVKM. The CDR3 is made up of 13 amino acids. CDR3 DNA: TGTGCCAGCAACAAACAGGGTTACAATGAGCAGTTCTTC. It is translated as CASNKQGYNEQFF.

The chain uses TRBV12-5 and TRBJ1-4; 7 bases line up with TRBD1. Unmatched junction bases numbered 12, after V lost 6 bases and J lost 11 bases. This CDR3 spans 14 amino acids. Germline V gives CDR1 LGHNT, CDR2 FRNRAP. CDR3 region: CASGGPTGVDKLFF. The CDR3 coding sequence is TGTGCTAGTGGCGGGCCCACAGGGGTTGACAAACTGTTTTTT.

This clone was picked up one time. The chain joins TRBV28 to TRBJ1-1, with TRBD1 as a possible D gene (6 bases). CDR3 size: 16 residues. CDR1 is MDHEN and CDR2 is SYDVKM in the germline V gene. V shed 4 bases and J shed 0 bases, with 15 bases lying between them. The CDR3 reads CASSSQGQSMNTEAFF. Here the CDR3 DNA reads TGTGCCAGCAGTTCACAGGGACAATCCATGAACACTGAAGCTTTCTTT.